Shown below are 27 T cell receptor beta chains from a single sample sequenced in a study of blood T cell repertoires in COVID-19. TCRdb's table, derived via immunoSEQ multiplex PCR, lists solely in-frame clones and lacks some. This sample has a few hundred thousand clones, with 86% found just once. Sequencing input: peripheral blood. Source of these receptors: a man in his forties who had recovered from COVID-19.

This clone was observed once. The gene calls are TRBV9 and TRBJ2-3; 7 bases line up with TRBD2. There are 17 residues in the CDR3. Germline-derived CDR1 and CDR2 are SGDLS and YYNGEE. V shed 1 base and J 2 bases; nucleotides not matched to a gene: 10. The CDR3 sequence is CASSVFSNLAATDTQYF. The CDR3 DNA reads as TGTGCCAGCAGCGTATTCTCGAATCTAGCGGCCACAGATACGCAGTATTTT.

The chain combines TRBV5-8 with TRBJ2-1, with 7 positions matching TRBD2. V shed 2 bases, J shed 6 bases, and the junction held 11 bases outside the gene matches. The germline CDR1 and CDR2 sequences are SGHTS and YDEGEE. CDR3 length equals 16 residues. CDR3 sequence (DNA): TGTGCCAGCAGCTTAGTCTCGGGGGGACCCCCCAATGAGCAGTTCTTC. It yields the protein CASSLVSGGPPNEQFF.

The chain couples TRBV7-8 to TRBJ2-5; no firm D call. V gave up 4 bases and J gave up 2 bases, with 2 bases separating them. CDR3 length: 11 amino acids. The germline V gene has CDR1 SGHVS and CDR2 FQNEAQ. The CDR3 sequence: CASSSQETQYF. The DNA of the CDR3 is TGTGCCAGCAGCTCTCAAGAGACCCAGTACTTC.

This clone has only a few counts. CDR3 DNA: TGCAGCGTTGAGGGGCCGGAAGCTTTCTTT. This codes for CSVEGPEAFF. The rearrangement links TRBV29-1 to TRBJ1-1; D is perhaps TRBD1 (5 bases). The CDR3 is 10 amino acids. The V gene's germline CDR1 is SQVTM and CDR2 ANQGSEA. Deletions cut 3 bases from V and 8 bases from J, with 7 bases between. The complete variable domain, with remaining parts taken from reference TRBV29-1 and TRBJ1-1, reads SAVISQKPSRDICQRGTSLTIQCQVDSQVTMMFWYRQQPGQSLTLIATANQGSEATYESGFVIDKFPISRPNLTFSTLTVSNMSPEDSSIYLCSVEGPEAFFGQGTRLTVV.

The chain links TRBV2 to TRBJ2-7; D possibly corresponds to TRBD2 (6 bases). The V end lost 5 bases, the J end lost 5 bases, and 16 bases lay between the germline ends. The germline V gene encodes CDR1 SNHLY and CDR2 FYNNEI. The CDR3 has 14 residues. The CDR3 spells CASSPLAGGDEQYF. The CDR3 DNA follows: TGTGCCAGCAGTCCACTAGCTGGTGGAGACGAGCAGTACTTC.

The chain links TRBV6-5 to TRBJ1-5; D is uncertain. The CDR3 sequence is 12 residues long. The V end lost 6 bases, the J end lost 5 bases, and 8 bases lay between the germline ends. Germline V gene sequence: CDR1 MNHEY, CDR2 SVGAGI. CDR3 coding DNA: TGTGCCAGCAGGCTTACACATCAGCCCCAGCATTTT. It translates to CASRLTHQPQHF.

V and J are TRBV6-6 and TRBJ1-2; tentative D call: TRBD1 (6 bases). V lost 9 bases to trimming and J lost 7 bases, with 15 bases between them. The CDR3 has 12 amino acids. Per the germline V gene, CDR1 is MNHNY and CDR2 is SVGAGI (reference sequence). The CDR3 DNA is TGTGCCAGTACGCTACAGGGATCTGGCTACACCTTC. It encodes CASTLQGSGYTF.

This chain uses TRBV12-3 or TRBV12-4 with TRBJ1-2; D uncertain. Trimming stripped 10 bases from V and 4 bases from J, with 7 bases between. The CDR3 is made up of 10 amino acids. The CDR3 sequence: CAIEGYGYTF. DNA of the CDR3: TGTGCCATCGAGGGCTATGGCTACACCTTC.

This sequence joins TRBV29-1 and TRBJ2-7; D gene unclear. The germline CDR1 and CDR2 sequences are SQVTM and ANQGSEA. Trimming took 0 bases from V and 5 from J, leaving 2 bases between them. This CDR3 comprises 10 residues. CDR3 protein: CSVEDNEQYF. CDR3 nucleotide sequence: TGCAGCGTTGAAGACAACGAGCAGTACTTC.

V gene TRBV5-1 combines with J gene TRBJ2-2; D unclear. Germline V lookup: CDR1 SGHRS, CDR2 YFSETQ. The CDR3 is 15 amino acids. V lost 9 bases and J lost 0, with 15 bases in between. The CDR3: CATTKREPNTGELFF. Here the CDR3 DNA reads TGCGCCACCACTAAACGCGAACCGAACACCGGGGAGCTGTTTTTT.

The chain is built from TRBV6-1 and TRBJ1-5, with 8 bases lining up with TRBD1. J was trimmed by 3 bases and V by 1 base; bases with no gene match: 2. Per the germline V gene, CDR1 is MNHNS and CDR2 is SASEGT. The CDR3 contains 15 residues. Here the CDR3 DNA reads TGTGCCAGCAGTGAAGGGGACAGGTACAATCAGCCCCAGCATTTT. Translating gives CASSEGDRYNQPQHF.

The chain recombines TRBV29-1 with TRBJ1-2; possibly TRBD1 for D (6 bases). The CDR3 has 15 residues. The V gene lost 3 bases and the J gene lost 2 bases, with 16 bases spanning the gap. Looked up from germline, CDR1 is SQVTM and CDR2 is ANQGSEA. This CDR3 is CSVEGRGNKNYGYTF. The CDR3 DNA follows: TGCAGCGTTGAGGGCAGGGGAAACAAGAACTATGGCTACACCTTC.

The J gene is TRBJ2-3, the V gene TRBV2, with no clear D. CDR3 size: 12 residues. CDR1 and CDR2 (germline): SNHLY, FYNNEI. Trimming removed 5 bases from V and 5 bases from J, with 8 bases in between. CDR3 sequence: CASSYALDTQYF. CDR3 nucleotide sequence: TGTGCCAGCAGTTACGCGCTAGATACGCAGTATTTT.

J is TRBJ2-5 and V is TRBV11-2, with D possibly TRBD1 on 6 matching bases. The germline V and J ends were trimmed by 5 bases and 7 bases, with 20 bases remaining between them. The germline gives CDR1 SGHAT, CDR2 FQNNGV. The CDR3 extends over 15 amino acids. The CDR3 nucleotides are TGTGCCAGCAGCACCGGAACAGGGCGCCTCAGGACCCAGTACTTC. Residues: CASSTGTGRLRTQYF.

The V call is TRBV13, the J call TRBJ2-3; D remains ambiguous. The ends were cut back, 0 bases at V and 6 bases at J, with 7 bases in the middle. Germline lookup yields CDR1 PRHDT and CDR2 FYEKMQ (reference sequence). The CDR3 is made up of 13 amino acids. CDR3 loop: CASSLGVGDTQYF. The CDR3 coding sequence is TGTGCCAGCAGCTTAGGGGTCGGGGATACGCAGTATTTT.

The rearrangement links TRBV6-5 to TRBJ2-6; TRBD2 is a possible D gene (5 bases). The CDR3 length is 14 residues. Germline values: CDR1 MNHEY, CDR2 SVGAGI. V dropped 2 bases and J dropped 16 bases, with 18 bases sitting between them. CDR3 DNA sequence: TGTGCCAGCAGTTACCCCCCGCCAACCCGGGGACTGACTTTC. It translates to CASSYPPPTRGLTF.

CDR3 sequence (DNA): TGTGCCAGCAGGGGACTAGCGGCCCCCGGCGAGCAGTACTTC. Its translation is CASRGLAAPGEQYF. The chain employs TRBV6-5 and TRBJ2-7, with 11 bases aligning to TRBD2. The germline gives CDR1 MNHEY, CDR2 SVGAGI. The CDR3 loop spans 14 amino acids. V was pared by 6 bases and J by 6 bases, with 7 bases of the junction left unmatched.

J is TRBJ2-3 and V is TRBV11-2; 7 bases match TRBD2. The J segment lost 2 bases and the V segment lost 5 bases, leaving 10 bases of the junction unmatched. The CDR3 is made up of 16 amino acids. The V gene's germline CDR1 is SGHAT and CDR2 FQNNGV. CDR3 residues: CASSPDERGYTDTQYF. The CDR3 region has the DNA TGTGCCAGCAGCCCCGACGAGCGGGGTTACACAGATACGCAGTATTTT. Based on the CDR3 plus reference TRBV11-2 and TRBJ2-3, the full variable domain is EAGVAQSPRYKIIEKRQSVAFWCNPISGHATLYWYQQILGQGPKLLIQFQNNGVVDDSQLPKDRFSAERLKGVDSTLKIQPAKLEDSAVYLCASSPDERGYTDTQYFGPGTRLTVL.

This chain joins TRBV7-9 and TRBJ1-1, with D possibly TRBD1 on 5 matching bases. CDR1 and CDR2 from the germline V gene are SEHNR and FQNEAQ (reference sequence). This CDR3 region has 11 residues. Trimming left V 11 bases short and J 1 base short, with 8 bases between. As DNA, the CDR3 is TGTGCCGGGGCAGAGAACACTGAAGCTTTCTTT. Translation gives CAGAENTEAFF.

This clone was found a few times. At the DNA level, this CDR3 is encoded by other sequences in the same sample as well. V and J are TRBV6-5 and TRBJ1-1, with D perhaps matching TRBD1 (5 bases). The V gene lost 2 bases and the J gene lost 2 bases, with 6 bases spanning the gap. In germline, CDR1 is MNHEY, CDR2 SVGAGI. The CDR3 is 13 amino acids. The CDR3 protein is CASSYRGNTEAFF. The CDR3 bases are TGTGCCAGCAGTTACAGGGGAAACACTGAAGCTTTCTTT.

The rearrangement uses TRBV7-2 and TRBJ1-3; weak D call: TRBD1 (6 bases). The CDR3 extends over 14 amino acids. Germline loops: CDR1 SGHTA, CDR2 FQGNSA. V was shortened by 5 bases and J by 0 bases, with 8 bases between the two germline ends. CDR3 protein: CASSMTGSGNTIYF. CDR3 nucleotide sequence: TGTGCCAGCAGCATGACAGGCTCTGGAAACACCATATATTTT.

This clone was counted a single time. This rearrangement joins TRBV7-9 to TRBJ2-7, with D maybe TRBD1 (6 bases). The V end lost 3 bases, the J end lost 6 bases, and 18 bases lay between the germline ends. The CDR3 runs 15 residues. CDR1 and CDR2 from the germline V gene are SEHNR and FQNEAQ (reference sequence). Here the CDR3 DNA reads TGTGCCAGCAGCTTCGGACAGTCGATGAGGGGCGAGCAGTACTTC. Protein product: CASSFGQSMRGEQYF.

This clone appeared once. V and J are TRBV6-5 and TRBJ1-1; no definite D call. The CDR3 is made up of 14 amino acids. Germline V gives CDR1 MNHEY, CDR2 SVGAGI. Deletions cut 5 bases from V and 2 bases from J, with 12 bases between. CDR3 in DNA: TGTGCCAGCAGTAAGGAGGGTAGAAACACTGAAGCTTTCTTT. It yields the protein CASSKEGRNTEAFF.

This chain links TRBV29-1 with TRBJ1-2, with TRBD1 as a possible D gene (6 bases). CDR3 length: 15 amino acids. The germline V gene encodes CDR1 SQVTM and CDR2 ANQGSEA. V was clipped by 0 bases and J by 8 bases, with 19 bases between them. The CDR3 sequence is CSVEDQRGAIWGYTF. The CDR3 DNA follows: TGCAGCGTTGAAGACCAACGGGGGGCAATTTGGGGCTACACCTTC.

This sequence joins TRBV6-2 or TRBV6-3 and TRBJ1-2; 7 bases agree with TRBD1. Losses at the gene ends were 5 bases for V and 2 bases for J; bases not matched to a gene: 8. Germline assignment: CDR1 MNHEY and CDR2 SVGEGT. The CDR3 has 15 residues. Here the CDR3 DNA reads TGTGCCAGCAGTCCAGACAGGGTCGCGAACTATGGCTACACCTTC. As protein: CASSPDRVANYGYTF.

The genes are TRBV7-3 and TRBJ2-1; 14 bases are a match to TRBD2. J lost 2 bases, V lost 2 bases, and 8 bases had no gene match. CDR1 SGHTA and CDR2 FQGTGA come from the germline V gene. The CDR3 sequence is 19 residues long. The CDR3 reads CASSLLGLAGVRTYNEQFF. CDR3 sequence (DNA): TGTGCCAGCAGCTTATTGGGACTAGCGGGAGTAAGAACCTACAATGAGCAGTTCTTC.

The V gene is TRBV7-6, the J gene TRBJ1-3; D not resolved. Germline values: CDR1 SGHVS, CDR2 FNYEAQ. This CDR3 has 13 amino acids. The ends were cut back, 5 bases at V and 0 bases at J, with 5 bases in the middle. CDR3 bases: TGTGCCAGCAGCCCCAGCTCTGGAAACACCATATATTTT. Its protein is CASSPSSGNTIYF. Filled out from reference TRBV7-6 and TRBJ1-3, the complete variable domain reads GAGVSQSPRYKVTKRGQDVALRCDPISGHVSLYWYRQALGQGPEFLTYFNYEAQQDKSGLPNDRFSAERPEGSISTLTIQRTEQRDSAMYRCASSPSSGNTIYFGEGSWLTVV.